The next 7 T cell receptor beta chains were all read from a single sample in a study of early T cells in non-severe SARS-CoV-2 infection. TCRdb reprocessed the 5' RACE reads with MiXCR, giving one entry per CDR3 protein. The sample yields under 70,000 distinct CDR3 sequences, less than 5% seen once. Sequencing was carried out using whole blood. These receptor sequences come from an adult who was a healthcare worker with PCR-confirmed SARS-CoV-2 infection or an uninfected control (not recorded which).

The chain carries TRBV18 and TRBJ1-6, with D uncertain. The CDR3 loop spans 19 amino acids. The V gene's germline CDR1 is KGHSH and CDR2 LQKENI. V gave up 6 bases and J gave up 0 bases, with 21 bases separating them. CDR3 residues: CASSPTAADISSYNSPLHF. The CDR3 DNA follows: TGTGCCAGCTCGCCTACAGCGGCCGACATAAGCTCCTATAATTCACCCCTCCACTTT.

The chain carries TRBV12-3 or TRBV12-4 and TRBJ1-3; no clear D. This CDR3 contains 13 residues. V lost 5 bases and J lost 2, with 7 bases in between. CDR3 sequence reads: CASSPRPGNTIYF. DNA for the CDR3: TGTGCCAGCAGTCCCCGGCCTGGAAACACCATATATTTT.

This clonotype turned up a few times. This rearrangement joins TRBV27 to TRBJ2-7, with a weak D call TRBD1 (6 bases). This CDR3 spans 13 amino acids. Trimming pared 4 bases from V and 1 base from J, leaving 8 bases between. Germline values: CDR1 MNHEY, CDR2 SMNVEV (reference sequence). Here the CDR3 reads CASSYRESYEQYF. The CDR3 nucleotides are TGTGCCAGCAGTTACAGGGAATCCTACGAGCAGTACTTC.

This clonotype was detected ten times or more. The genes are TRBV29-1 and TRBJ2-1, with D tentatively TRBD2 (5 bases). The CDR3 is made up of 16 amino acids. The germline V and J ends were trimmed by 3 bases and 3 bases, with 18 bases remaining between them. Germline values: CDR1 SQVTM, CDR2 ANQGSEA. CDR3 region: CSVEFPRGFSYNEQFF. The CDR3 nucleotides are TGCAGCGTTGAGTTCCCCCGAGGGTTCAGCTACAATGAGCAGTTCTTC.

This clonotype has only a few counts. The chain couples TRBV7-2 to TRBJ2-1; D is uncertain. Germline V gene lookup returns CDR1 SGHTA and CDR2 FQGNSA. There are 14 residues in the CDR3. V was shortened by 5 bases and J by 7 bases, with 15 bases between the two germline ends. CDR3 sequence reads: CASSPRAGWNEQFF. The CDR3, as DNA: TGTGCCAGCAGCCCCCGGGCCGGGTGGAATGAGCAGTTCTTC.

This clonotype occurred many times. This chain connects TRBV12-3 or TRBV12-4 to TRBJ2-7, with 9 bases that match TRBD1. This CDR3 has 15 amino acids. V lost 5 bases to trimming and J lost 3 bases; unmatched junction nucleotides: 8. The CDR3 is CASSVSPGQGYEQYF. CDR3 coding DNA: TGTGCCAGCAGTGTATCTCCGGGACAGGGCTACGAGCAGTACTTC.

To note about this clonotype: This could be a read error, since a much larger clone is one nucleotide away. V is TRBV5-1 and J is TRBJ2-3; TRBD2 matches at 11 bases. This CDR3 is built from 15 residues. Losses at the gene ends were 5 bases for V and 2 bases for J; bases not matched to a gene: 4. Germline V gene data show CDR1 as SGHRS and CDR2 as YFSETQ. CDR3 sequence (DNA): TGCGCCAGCAGACCGGGACTAGCGGCCACAGATACGCAGTATTTT. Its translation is CASRPGLAATDTQYF. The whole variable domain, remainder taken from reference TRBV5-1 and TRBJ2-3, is KAGVTQTPRYLIKTRGQQVTLSCSPISGHRSVSWYQQTPGQGLQFLFEYFSETQRNKGNFPGRFSGRQFSNSRSEMNVSTLELGDSALYLCASRPGLAATDTQYFGPGTRLTVL.